This TCR beta chain was recorded in a study of T cell repertoires in cytomegalovirus infection. Study at large: CMV epitopes, recently identified HLA-C-restricted and well-studied HLA-B-restricted, were used. Based on public TCR beta signatures, there were indications of CMV infection and of a matching HLA type. Study-wide findings and caveats: In two of eight donors, the top clonotype was HLA-C-restricted CMV-specific. Cumulative public TCR beta family frequency identified CMV carriers with the relevant HLA.

V was clipped by 8 bases and J by 3 bases, with 14 bases between them. Germline loops: CDR1 SGHVS, CDR2 FQNEAQ. The CDR3 consists of 14 residues. This clonotype was found a few times. Its antigen is as yet unknown. TCRdb called the reads again in MiXCR, with one record for every CDR3 protein. The sample gives 200,000 or so distinct CDR3 sequences, about 39% of which show up once; approximately 59% is in the top ten. The chain employs TRBV7-8 and TRBJ2-1; tentatively, D is TRBD1 (6 bases). The clonotype comes from a human donor in good health (CMV status not recorded). Some clones in this sample may be carry-over from other donors' samples. The sample was CD8+ T cells from cultured PBMCs, taken from culture after CMV antigen stimulation. The CDR3 DNA sequence: TGTGCCAGCGGGTCTCTGGACAGCTACAATGAGCAGTTCTTC. It yields the protein CASGSLDSYNEQFF. The whole variable domain, remainder taken from reference TRBV7-8 and TRBJ2-1, is GAGVSQSPRYKVAKRGQDVALRCDPISGHVSLFWYQQALGQGPEFLTYFQNEAQLDKSGLPSDRFFAERPEGSVSTLKIQRTQQEDSAVYLCASGSLDSYNEQFFGPGTRLTVL.